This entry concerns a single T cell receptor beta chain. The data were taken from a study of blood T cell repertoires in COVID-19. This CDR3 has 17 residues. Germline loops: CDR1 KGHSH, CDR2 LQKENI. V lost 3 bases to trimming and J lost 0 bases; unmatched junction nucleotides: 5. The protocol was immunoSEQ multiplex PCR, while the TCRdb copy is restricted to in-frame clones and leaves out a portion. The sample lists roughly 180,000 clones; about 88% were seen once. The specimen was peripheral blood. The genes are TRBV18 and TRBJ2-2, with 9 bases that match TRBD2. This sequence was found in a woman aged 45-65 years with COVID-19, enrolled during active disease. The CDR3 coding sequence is TGTGCCAGCTCACCCGCCTTAGCGGGGGCGAACACCGGGGAGCTGTTTTTT. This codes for CASSPALAGANTGELFF.